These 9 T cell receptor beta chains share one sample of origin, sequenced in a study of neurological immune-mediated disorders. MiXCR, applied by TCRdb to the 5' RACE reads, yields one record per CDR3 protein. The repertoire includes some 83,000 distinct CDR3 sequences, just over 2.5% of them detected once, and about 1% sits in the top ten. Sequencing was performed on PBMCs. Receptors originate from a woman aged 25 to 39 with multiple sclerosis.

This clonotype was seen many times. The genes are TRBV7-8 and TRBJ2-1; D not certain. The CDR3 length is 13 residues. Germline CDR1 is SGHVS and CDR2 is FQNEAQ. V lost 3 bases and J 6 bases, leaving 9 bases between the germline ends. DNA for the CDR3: TGTGCCAGCAGCTTCTTCAGAGGCAATGAGCAGTTCTTC. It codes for CASSFFRGNEQFF. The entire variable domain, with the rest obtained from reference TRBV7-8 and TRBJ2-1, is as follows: GAGVSQSPRYKVAKRGQDVALRCDPISGHVSLFWYQQALGQGPEFLTYFQNEAQLDKSGLPSDRFFAERPEGSVSTLKIQRTQQEDSAVYLCASSFFRGNEQFFGPGTRLTVL.

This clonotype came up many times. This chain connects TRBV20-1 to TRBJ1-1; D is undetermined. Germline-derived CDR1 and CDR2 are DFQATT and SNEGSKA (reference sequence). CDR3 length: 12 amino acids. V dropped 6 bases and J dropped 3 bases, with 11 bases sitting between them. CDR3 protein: CSAPPRDTEAFF. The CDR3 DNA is TGCAGTGCGCCTCCTAGGGACACTGAAGCTTTCTTT.

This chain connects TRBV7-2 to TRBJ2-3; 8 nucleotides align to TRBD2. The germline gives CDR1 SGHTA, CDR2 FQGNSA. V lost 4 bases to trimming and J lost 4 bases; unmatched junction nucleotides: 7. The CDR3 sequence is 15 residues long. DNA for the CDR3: TGTGCCAGCAGCTCCTCAACTAGCGGCTCAGATACGCAGTATTTT. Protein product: CASSSSTSGSDTQYF.

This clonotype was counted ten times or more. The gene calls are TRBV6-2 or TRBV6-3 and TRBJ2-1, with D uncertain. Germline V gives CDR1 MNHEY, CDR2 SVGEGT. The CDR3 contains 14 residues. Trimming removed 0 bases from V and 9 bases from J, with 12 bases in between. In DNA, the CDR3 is TGTGCCAGCAGTTACTCGAGACTCTCGGCTGAGCAGTTCTTC. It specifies CASSYSRLSAEQFF.

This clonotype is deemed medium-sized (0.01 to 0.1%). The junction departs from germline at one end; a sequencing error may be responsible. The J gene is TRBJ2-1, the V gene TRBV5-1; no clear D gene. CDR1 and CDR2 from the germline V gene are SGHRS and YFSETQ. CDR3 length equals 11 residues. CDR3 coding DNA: TGCGCCAGTAGCTCCTACAATGAGCAGTTCTTC. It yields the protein CASSSYNEQFF.

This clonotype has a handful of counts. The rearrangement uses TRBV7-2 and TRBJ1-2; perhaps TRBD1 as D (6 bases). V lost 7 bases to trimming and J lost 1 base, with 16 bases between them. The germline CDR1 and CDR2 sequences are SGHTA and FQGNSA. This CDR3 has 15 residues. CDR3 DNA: TGTGCCAGCACCTCACCCAACAGGGTTAACTATGGCTACACCTTC. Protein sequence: CASTSPNRVNYGYTF.

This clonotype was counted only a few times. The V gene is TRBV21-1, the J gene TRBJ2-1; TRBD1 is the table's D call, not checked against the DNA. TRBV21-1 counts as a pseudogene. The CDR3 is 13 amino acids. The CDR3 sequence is CAARDLGSYEQFF. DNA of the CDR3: TGTGCCGCCCGGGACCTGGGTTCCTATGAGCAGTTCTTC.

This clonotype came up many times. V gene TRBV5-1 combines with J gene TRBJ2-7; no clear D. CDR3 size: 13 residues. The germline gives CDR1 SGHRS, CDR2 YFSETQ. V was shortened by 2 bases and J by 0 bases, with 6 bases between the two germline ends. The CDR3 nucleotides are TGCGCCAGCAGCTTCCAGAACTCCTACGAGCAGTACTTC. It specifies CASSFQNSYEQYF.

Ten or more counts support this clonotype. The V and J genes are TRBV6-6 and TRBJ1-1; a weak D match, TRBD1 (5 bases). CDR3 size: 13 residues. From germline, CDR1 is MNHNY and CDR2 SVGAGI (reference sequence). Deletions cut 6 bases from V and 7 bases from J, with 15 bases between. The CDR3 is CASSRNWGVEAFF. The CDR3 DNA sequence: TGTGCCAGCAGCCGTAATTGGGGGGTTGAAGCTTTCTTT.